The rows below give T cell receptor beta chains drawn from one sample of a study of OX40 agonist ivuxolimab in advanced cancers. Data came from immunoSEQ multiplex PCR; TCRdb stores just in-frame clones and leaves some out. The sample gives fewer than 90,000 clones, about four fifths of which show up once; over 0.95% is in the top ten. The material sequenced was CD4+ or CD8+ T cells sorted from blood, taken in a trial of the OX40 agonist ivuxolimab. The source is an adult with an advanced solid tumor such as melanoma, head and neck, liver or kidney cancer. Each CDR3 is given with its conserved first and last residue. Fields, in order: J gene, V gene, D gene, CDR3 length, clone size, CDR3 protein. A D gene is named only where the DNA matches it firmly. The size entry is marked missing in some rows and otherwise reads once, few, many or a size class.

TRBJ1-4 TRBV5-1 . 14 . CASSFRQTDEKLFF
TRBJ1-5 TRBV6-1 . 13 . CASSRQVDQPQHF
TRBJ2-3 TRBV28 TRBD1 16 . CASSTAGTGDADTQYF
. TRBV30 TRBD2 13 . CALKRDYSYEQYF
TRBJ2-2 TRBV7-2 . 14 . CASSLEWGPGELFF
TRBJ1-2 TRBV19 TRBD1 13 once CASSATGNYGYTF
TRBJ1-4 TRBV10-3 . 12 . CAISERVEKLFF
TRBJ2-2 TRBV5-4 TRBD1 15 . CASSFPKGASGELFF
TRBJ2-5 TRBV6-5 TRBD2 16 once CASSYSASGVEETQYF
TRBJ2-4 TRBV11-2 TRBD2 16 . CASSPIAGGLGNIQYF
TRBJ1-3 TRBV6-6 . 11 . CASIRGNTIYF
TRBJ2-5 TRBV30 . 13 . CAWSKGGGETQYF
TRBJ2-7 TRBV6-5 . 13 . CASSVGPPYEQYF
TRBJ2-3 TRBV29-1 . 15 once CSVAPDRVAGDTQYF
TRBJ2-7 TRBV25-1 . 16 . CASSEYKGRGAYEQYF
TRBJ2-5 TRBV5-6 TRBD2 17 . CASSLASGGPMRETQYF
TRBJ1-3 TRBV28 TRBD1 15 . CASGKQGPLGNTIYF
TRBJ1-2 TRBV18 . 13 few CASSLGPGSGYTF
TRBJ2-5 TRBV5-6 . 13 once CASSMDWQETQYF
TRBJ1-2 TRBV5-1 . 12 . CASSLEGDGYTF
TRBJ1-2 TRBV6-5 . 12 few CASLNDNYGYTF
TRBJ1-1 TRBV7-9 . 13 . CASRLRENTEAFF